Presented here are 26 T cell receptor beta chains from one specimen sequenced in a study of blood T cell repertoires in COVID-19. The protocol was immunoSEQ multiplex PCR, while the TCRdb copy is restricted to in-frame clones and leaves out a portion. The sample includes 130,000 to 150,000 clones, 85% to 90% of them seen just once. Source material: peripheral blood. These TCRs come from a human donor in a cohort sampled during active COVID-19.

V usage is TRBV3-1 (or the pseudogene TRBV3-2) and J usage is TRBJ2-7, with TRBD2 identical over 9 bases. Losses at the gene ends were 1 base for V and 5 bases for J; bases not matched to a gene: 6. CDR3 length: 15 amino acids. Germline values: CDR1 LGHDT, CDR2 YNNKEL (reference sequence). The CDR3 loop reads CASSQAGGGANEQYF. For the CDR3, the DNA is TGTGCCAGCAGCCAAGCAGGCGGGGGGGCCAACGAGCAGTACTTC.

The J gene is TRBJ1-6, the V gene TRBV5-6; 7 positions agree with TRBD1. The CDR3 contains 14 residues. Germline V gene lookup returns CDR1 SGHDT and CDR2 YYEEEE. J was trimmed by 10 bases and V by 4 bases; bases with no gene match: 8. The CDR3 nucleotides read TGTGCCAGCAGCCGCGACAGGGTAGGCTCACCCCTCCACTTT. Translating it yields CASSRDRVGSPLHF.

The CDR3 DNA is TGTGCCAGCAGCCCCACTAGCGGGAGGGCCCTGGACTACGAGCAGTACTTC. Translation: CASSPTSGRALDYEQYF. The chain combines TRBV6-2 or TRBV6-3 with TRBJ2-7, with 13 nucleotides matching TRBD2. Trimming cost V 6 bases and J 3 bases; bases outside gene matches: 11. This CDR3 is built from 17 residues. Germline values: CDR1 MNHEY, CDR2 SVGEGT.

This chain connects TRBV2 to TRBJ2-3; a weak D match, TRBD2 (5 bases). The CDR3 sequence is 15 residues long. Germline V CDR1 and CDR2: SNHLY, FYNNEI. Trimming pared 4 bases from V and 4 bases from J, leaving 15 bases between. Here the CDR3 DNA reads TGTGCCAGCAGTGTTAGCGCGGAGGTCGCAGATACGCAGTATTTT. Amino acids: CASSVSAEVADTQYF.

CDR3 sequence reads: CASSEQSGSNEQYF. CDR3 nucleotides: TGCGCCAGCAGCGAACAAAGCGGGAGCAACGAGCAGTACTTC. The chain has TRBV5-1 and TRBJ2-7; 8 bases line up with TRBD2. The V and J ends lost 4 bases and 5 bases, in that order; junction bases with no gene match: 8. CDR1 is SGHRS and CDR2 is YFSETQ in the germline V gene. The CDR3 covers 14 residues.

This chain uses TRBV4-2 with TRBJ1-2; D is unresolved. The V and J ends lost 0 bases and 0 bases respectively, with 8 bases between them. CDR3 length: 15 amino acids. Germline V gene lookup returns CDR1 LGHNA and CDR2 YNFKEQ. DNA for the CDR3: TGTGCCAGCAGCCAAGATTGGGCAGCTAACTATGGCTACACCTTC. Translation: CASSQDWAANYGYTF.

The chain joins TRBV7-9 to TRBJ1-1; the D is unclear. Trimming removed 4 bases from V and 6 bases from J, with 9 bases in between. The CDR3 has 12 residues. Germline CDR1 is SEHNR and CDR2 is FQNEAQ (reference sequence). CDR3 nucleotides: TGTGCCAGCAGCTCCGTGGGAGCTGAAGCTTTCTTT. This translates into CASSSVGAEAFF. Complete variable domain (other parts from reference TRBV7-9 and TRBJ1-1): DTGVSQNPRHKITKRGQNVTFRCDPISEHNRLYWYRQTLGQGPEFLTYFQNEAQLEKSRLLSDRFSAERPKGSFSTLEIQRTEQGDSAMYLCASSSVGAEAFFGQGTRLTVV.

The chain recombines TRBV4-1 with TRBJ1-2, with D possibly TRBD1 on 6 matching bases. Trimming shortened V by 0 bases and J by 4 bases, and 18 bases separated the two germline ends. Germline V gene lookup returns CDR1 MGHRA and CDR2 YSYEKL. The length of the CDR3 is 17 residues. The CDR3 protein is CASSQDEGVLPSYGYTF. In nucleotides, the CDR3 is TGCGCCAGCAGCCAAGATGAGGGGGTGCTACCCTCCTATGGCTACACCTTC.

V gene TRBV7-8 combines with J gene TRBJ2-5; D may be TRBD1 (5 bases). The CDR3 length is 16 residues. V was clipped by 1 base and J by 4 bases, with 16 bases between them. The V gene's germline CDR1 is SGHVS and CDR2 FQNEAQ. The CDR3 DNA reads TGTGCCAGCAGCTTAGTTGCAGGGCAACAATTAGAGACCCAGTACTTC. Translated: CASSLVAGQQLETQYF.

The chain recombines TRBV3-1 (or the pseudogene TRBV3-2) with TRBJ2-7; 12 nucleotides agree with TRBD1. Trimming at V came to 5 bases and at J to 6 bases, leaving 5 bases not matched to a gene. The CDR3 extends over 14 amino acids. Germline V gene lookup returns CDR1 LGHDT and CDR2 YNNKEL (reference sequence). CDR3 protein: CASSGTGGWGEQYF. CDR3 bases: TGTGCCAGCAGCGGGACAGGGGGCTGGGGCGAGCAGTACTTC.

J is TRBJ2-7 and V is TRBV4-1; D is possibly TRBD1 (6 bases). Germline V CDR1 and CDR2: MGHRA, YSYEKL. The CDR3 totals 15 residues. Deletions cut 3 bases from V and 0 bases from J, with 12 bases between. CDR3 bases: TGCGCCAGCAGCCAGCTGGACAGCCTCTCCTACGAGCAGTACTTC. It yields the protein CASSQLDSLSYEQYF.

With regard to this clone: This sample also contains other DNA sequences that code for the same CDR3. The chain couples TRBV6-5 to TRBJ1-1, with a possible D match to TRBD1 (6 bases). With 6 bases removed from V and 3 bases from J, the gap between germline ends came to 14 bases. The germline V gene has CDR1 MNHEY and CDR2 SVGAGI. The CDR3 loop spans 14 amino acids. CDR3 sequence (DNA): TGTGCCAGCAGGACTACAGGGCGGGACACTGAAGCTTTCTTT. It encodes CASRTTGRDTEAFF.

CDR3 residues: CASRQRDRGNTGELFF. The CDR3 bases are TGTGCCAGTCGACAACGAGACAGGGGTAACACCGGGGAGCTGTTTTTT. V usage is TRBV19 and J usage is TRBJ2-2; 8 bases match TRBD1. The junction had 10 bases not matched to a gene; V was cut back by 8 bases and J by 2 bases. Germline loops: CDR1 LNHDA, CDR2 SQIVND (reference sequence). This CDR3 has 16 residues. The full variable domain, in which reference TRBV19 and TRBJ2-2 provide the parts outside the CDR3, is DGGITQSPKYLFRKEGQNVTLSCEQNLNHDAMYWYRQDPGQGLRLIYYSQIVNDFQKGDIAEGYSVSREKKESFPLTVTSAQKNPTAFYLCASRQRDRGNTGELFFGEGSRLTVL.

This chain joins TRBV11-2 and TRBJ1-2; 11 bases line up with TRBD1. The CDR3 runs to 18 residues. CDR1 and CDR2 (germline): SGHAT, FQNNGV. The J segment lost 3 bases and the V segment lost 1 base, leaving 10 bases of the junction unmatched. The DNA of the CDR3 is TGTGCCAGCAGCTTAGGCCCAGGACAGGGGGCGCGGTACTATGGCTACACCTTC. This gives the protein CASSLGPGQGARYYGYTF.

The V and J genes are TRBV15 and TRBJ2-3, with 13 bases lining up with TRBD2. The V and J ends lost 2 bases and 5 bases, in that order; junction bases with no gene match: 1. The CDR3 contains 15 residues. Germline-derived CDR1 and CDR2 are LNHNV and YYDKDF (reference sequence). The CDR3 region has the DNA TGTGCCACCAGCAGAAGGACTAGCGGGAGAGATACGCAGTATTTT. This sequence encodes CATSRRTSGRDTQYF.

The J gene is TRBJ2-2, the V gene TRBV6-2 or TRBV6-3; possibly TRBD2 for D (5 bases). V lost 6 bases and J 1 base, leaving 15 bases between the germline ends. The length of the CDR3 is 16 residues. Germline-derived CDR1 and CDR2 are MNHEY and SVGEGT. CDR3 DNA sequence: TGTGCCAGCAGCCGAACCGGGATCGGGAACACCGGGGAGCTGTTTTTT. It codes for CASSRTGIGNTGELFF.

This chain connects TRBV27 to TRBJ2-1; 9 positions agree with TRBD2. This CDR3 comprises 13 residues. The germline V gene encodes CDR1 MNHEY and CDR2 SMNVEV (reference sequence). V was pared by 3 bases and J by 10 bases, with 4 bases of the junction left unmatched. As DNA, the CDR3 is TGTGCCAGCAGTTTTTTAGCGGGAGCGGAGCAGTTCTTC. Its translation: CASSFLAGAEQFF.

The chain employs TRBV6-6 and TRBJ1-2; D is uncertain. This CDR3 has 13 amino acids. Germline V CDR1 and CDR2: MNHNY, SVGAGI (reference sequence). The germline V and J ends were trimmed by 2 bases and 4 bases, with 8 bases remaining between them. For the CDR3, the DNA is TGTGCCAGCAGTTACGCCCCGGGCTATGGCTACACCTTC. Protein sequence: CASSYAPGYGYTF.

CDR3 sequence: CASQTSSTGELFF. CDR3 in DNA: TGTGCCAGTCAGACTAGCTCCACCGGGGAGCTGTTTTTT. V gene TRBV27 combines with J gene TRBJ2-2; 7 nucleotides line up with TRBD2. Germline CDR1 MNHEY, CDR2 SMNVEV (reference sequence). This CDR3 spans 13 amino acids. The J segment lost 4 bases and the V segment lost 9 bases, leaving 5 bases of the junction unmatched.

The genes are TRBV9 and TRBJ2-3; D possibly corresponds to TRBD2 (6 bases). The germline V and J ends were trimmed by 0 bases and 2 bases, with 10 bases remaining between them. CDR1 is SGDLS and CDR2 is YYNGEE in the germline V gene. CDR3 size: 15 residues. The DNA of the CDR3 is TGTGCCAGCAGCGTAGTTTCGGGACTCACAGATACGCAGTATTTT. Residues: CASSVVSGLTDTQYF.

The gene calls are TRBV29-1 and TRBJ2-2, with 10 positions matching TRBD1. The V and J ends lost 6 bases and 4 bases, in that order; junction bases with no gene match: 8. This CDR3 has 15 residues. CDR1 is SQVTM, CDR2 ANQGSEA, per germline. The CDR3 sequence: CSVADRGVGTGELFF. In DNA, the CDR3 is TGCAGCGTCGCGGACAGGGGGGTAGGCACCGGGGAGCTGTTTTTT.

The chain is built from TRBV12-5 and TRBJ2-1, with D tentatively TRBD1 (6 bases). The V gene lost 0 bases and the J gene lost 4 bases, with 10 bases spanning the gap. The CDR3 runs to 15 residues. The germline CDR1 and CDR2 sequences are LGHNT and FRNRAP. CDR3: CASGLVGGSYNEQFF. CDR3 coding DNA: TGTGCTAGTGGTTTGGTAGGGGGTTCTTACAATGAGCAGTTCTTC.

The V gene is TRBV7-9, the J gene TRBJ1-1, with D unresolved. The germline V and J ends were trimmed by 5 bases and 5 bases, with 18 bases remaining between them. In germline, CDR1 is SEHNR, CDR2 FQNEAQ (reference sequence). This CDR3 comprises 15 residues. The CDR3 sequence: CASSPSSGLYTEAFF. The CDR3 DNA follows: TGTGCCAGCAGCCCTAGCAGCGGGCTGTATACTGAAGCTTTCTTT.

The J gene is TRBJ1-2, the V gene TRBV6-5; D not certain. CDR1 is MNHEY, CDR2 SVGAGI, per germline. V was cut by 5 bases and J by 5 bases, with 12 bases left in between. This CDR3 has 13 residues. CDR3 coding DNA: TGTGCCAGCAGTAAAACCTCCCTATATGGCTACACCTTC. This translates into CASSKTSLYGYTF.

J is TRBJ2-3 and V is TRBV19; D ambiguous. CDR1 LNHDA and CDR2 SQIVND come from the germline V gene (reference sequence). V gave up 5 bases and J gave up 1 base, with 19 bases separating them. CDR3 length equals 17 residues. CDR3 coding DNA: TGTGCCAGTAGTCCTAAGACAATTCGTATTGGCACAGATACGCAGTATTTT. Its translation is CASSPKTIRIGTDTQYF.

The J gene is TRBJ2-7, the V gene TRBV2, with D hard to call. CDR3 length: 12 amino acids. Germline CDR1 SNHLY, CDR2 FYNNEI. V lost 6 bases and J lost 3, with 9 bases in between. CDR3 DNA: TGTGCCAGCAGCCAGAATCTCTACGAGCAGTACTTC. Residues: CASSQNLYEQYF.